This T cell receptor (beta chain) was sequenced for a study of shared clonotypes between healthy human individuals. About 90 million PBMCs per unsorted sample were used for genomic DNA. Unsorted PBMC replicate PCRs used roughly 300 ng DNA, 25,000 to 30,000 T cell genomes. With ten immunoSEQ deep assay plates, unsorted PBMC DNA underwent sequencing. Repertoires were generated with immunoSEQ multiplex PCR, while TCRdb's copy carries only in-frame clones and drops some. This table holds fewer than 600,000 clones, 79% found once. The CDR3 has 10 residues. V lost 6 bases, J lost 5 bases, and 5 bases lay in between. Germline assignment: CDR1 DFQATT and CDR2 SNEGSKA (reference sequence).

The gene calls are TRBV20-1 and TRBJ2-1, with D hard to call. This clonotype was sampled from a woman between 40 and 50 years old in good health. Some clones in this sample may be carry-over from other donors' samples. Sequenced material: PBMCs. This CDR3 is CSARNNEQFF. The DNA for the CDR3 is TGCAGTGCCAGAAACAATGAGCAGTTCTTC.